One T cell receptor (beta chain) is described in this entry. Its antigen remains unidentified. Every single patient, without exception, relapsed after autologous stem cell transplantation, and brentuximab vedotin exposure varied. The method was immunoSEQ multiplex PCR; TCRdb's version includes in-frame clones alone and lacks a portion of them. The sample contains about 60,000 clones, roughly nine tenths of which appear only once. This specimen comes from a study of PD-1 blockade in classical Hodgkin lymphoma. Findings of the study overall: Baseline TCR diversity was reportedly lower in newly diagnosed patients than in healthy donors. It was reported as lower still in relapsed/refractory patients. By C4D1, CD4+ diversity increased significantly, especially in complete responders.

This receptor was taken from a human donor with classical Hodgkin lymphoma. The sample in question was peripheral blood mononuclear cells (PBMCs), obtained at baseline.

The CDR3 loop reads CASSPGTSAHSQFF. In DNA, the CDR3 is TGTGCCAGCAGCCCCGGGACTAGCGCTCATTCACAGTTCTTC. The rearrangement uses TRBV14 and TRBJ2-1; 10 bases map to TRBD2. J gave up 13 bases and V 4 bases, and 10 bases lay outside the gene matches. Germline CDR1 and CDR2: SGHDN and FVKESK. There are 14 residues in the CDR3.